The rows below give T cell receptor beta chains drawn from one sample of a study of shared clonotypes between healthy human individuals. Produced via immunoSEQ multiplex PCR; TCRdb's table is partial and in-frame only. Counted here are around 2.1 million clones, just over 90% occurring once; the ten biggest clones make up more than 1.5%. Sequenced sample: naive CD8+ T cells from PBMCs. The receptors come from a man younger than 35 in good health. Some clones in this sample may be carry-over from other donors' samples. Both conserved end residues are part of each CDR3. A D gene is named only where the DNA matches it firmly.

TRBV27	TRBD1	TRBJ2-5	TGTGCCAGCAGAGGACAGGGCCAAGAGACCCAGTACTTC	CASRGQGQETQYF
TRBV4-3	NA	TRBJ2-7	TGCGCCAGCAGCCAGACGGGGACGGAAGCCTACGAGCAGTACTTC	CASSQTGTEAYEQYF
TRBV15	NA	TRBJ2-1	TGTGCCACCAGCAGGCGAACACCGGGGGTCGGGGAGCAGTTCTTC	CATSRRTPGVGEQFF
TRBV19	TRBD2	TRBJ2-1	TGTGCCAGTAGCCCCTCCGGGACTAGACGTAATGAGCAGTTCTTC	CASSPSGTRRNEQFF
TRBV5-1	TRBD1	TRBJ1-1	TGCGCCAGCAGCCGATCGGACAGGAGCACTGAAGCTTTCTTT	CASSRSDRSTEAFF
TRBV5-8	NA	TRBJ2-7	TGTGCCAGCAGCCCCGGACAGCCGTACTCACTCTGGAAGCAGTACTTC	CASSPGQPYSLWKQYF
TRBV21-1	NA	TRBJ1-5	TGTGCCAGCAGCAAATTGGGCAGGGCGAGGCAGCCCCAGCATTTT	CASSKLGRARQPQHF
TRBV29-1	TRBD1	TRBJ2-3	TGCAGCGTTCAAACAGGGGGCGGGGTGAGGGGCACAGATACGCAGTATTTT	CSVQTGGGVRGTDTQYF
TRBV7-9	NA	TRBJ2-7	TGTGCCAGCAGCCCGAAGAACGGGACCATGTGGGAGCAGTACTTC	CASSPKNGTMWEQYF
TRBV29-1	NA	TRBJ1-1	TGCAGCGTTGAAGATTACAGGGACAAGAACACTGAAGCTTTCTTT	CSVEDYRDKNTEAFF